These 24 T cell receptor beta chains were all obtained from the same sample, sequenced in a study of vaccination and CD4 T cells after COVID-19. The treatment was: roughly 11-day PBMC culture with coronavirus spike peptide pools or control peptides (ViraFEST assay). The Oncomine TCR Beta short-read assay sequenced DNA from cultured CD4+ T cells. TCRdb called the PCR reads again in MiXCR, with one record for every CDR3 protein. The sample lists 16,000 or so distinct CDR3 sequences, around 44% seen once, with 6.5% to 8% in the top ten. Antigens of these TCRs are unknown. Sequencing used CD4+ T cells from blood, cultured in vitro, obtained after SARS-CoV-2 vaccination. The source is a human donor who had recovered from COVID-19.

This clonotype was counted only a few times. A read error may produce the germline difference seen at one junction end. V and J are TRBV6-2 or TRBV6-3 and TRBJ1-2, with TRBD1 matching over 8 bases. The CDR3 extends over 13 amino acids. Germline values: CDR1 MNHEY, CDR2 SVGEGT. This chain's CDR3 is CASTDRANDGYTF. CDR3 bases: TGTGCCAGCACGGACAGGGCTAACGATGGCTACACCTTC.

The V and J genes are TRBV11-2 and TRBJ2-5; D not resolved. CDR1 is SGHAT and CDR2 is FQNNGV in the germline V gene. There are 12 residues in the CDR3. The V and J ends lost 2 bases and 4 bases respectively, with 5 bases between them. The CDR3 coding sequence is TGTGCCAGCAGCTTACCCGGAGAGACCCAGTACTTC. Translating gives CASSLPGETQYF.

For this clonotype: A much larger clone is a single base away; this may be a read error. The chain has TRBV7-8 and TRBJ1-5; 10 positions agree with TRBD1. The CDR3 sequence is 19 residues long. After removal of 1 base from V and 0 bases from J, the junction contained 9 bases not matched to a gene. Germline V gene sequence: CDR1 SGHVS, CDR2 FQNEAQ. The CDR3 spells CASSLDQGQGIYSNQPQHF. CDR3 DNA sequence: TGTGCCAGCAGCTTAGATCAGGGACAGGGGATTTATAGCAATCAGCCCCAGCATTTT. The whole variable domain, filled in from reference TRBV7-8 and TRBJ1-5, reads GAGVSQSPRYKVAKRGQDVALRCDPISGHVSLFWYQQALGQGPEFLTYFQNEAQLDKSGLPSDRFFAERPEGSVSTLKIQRTQQEDSAVYLCASSLDQGQGIYSNQPQHFGDGTRLSIL.

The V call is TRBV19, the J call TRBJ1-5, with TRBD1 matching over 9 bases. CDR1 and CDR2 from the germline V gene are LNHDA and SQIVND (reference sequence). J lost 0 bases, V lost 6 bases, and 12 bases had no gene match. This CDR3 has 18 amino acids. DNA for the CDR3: TGTGCCAGTAGCAGGACAGGGGAGGCACCGTATAGCAATCAGCCCCAGCATTTT. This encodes CASSRTGEAPYSNQPQHF.

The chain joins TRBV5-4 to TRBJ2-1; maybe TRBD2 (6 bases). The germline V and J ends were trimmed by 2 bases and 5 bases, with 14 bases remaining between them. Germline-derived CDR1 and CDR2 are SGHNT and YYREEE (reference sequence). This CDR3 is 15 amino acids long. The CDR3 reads CASSFPGEVNNEQFF. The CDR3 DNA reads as TGTGCCAGCAGCTTCCCGGGAGAGGTAAACAATGAGCAGTTCTTC.

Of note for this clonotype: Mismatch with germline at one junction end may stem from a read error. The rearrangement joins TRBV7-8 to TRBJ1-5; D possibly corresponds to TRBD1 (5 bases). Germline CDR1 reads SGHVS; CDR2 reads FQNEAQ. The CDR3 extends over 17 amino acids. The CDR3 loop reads CVSSRNPGRVSNQPQHF. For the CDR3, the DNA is TGTGTCAGCAGCCGAAATCCTGGCAGGGTCAGCAATCAGCCCCAGCATTTT.

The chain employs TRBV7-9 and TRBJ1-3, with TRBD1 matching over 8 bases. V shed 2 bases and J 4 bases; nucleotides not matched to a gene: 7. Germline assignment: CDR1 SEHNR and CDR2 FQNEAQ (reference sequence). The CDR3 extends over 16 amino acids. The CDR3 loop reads CASSLLRQGPGNTIYF. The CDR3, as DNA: TGTGCCAGCAGCTTACTAAGACAGGGGCCGGGAAACACCATATATTTT. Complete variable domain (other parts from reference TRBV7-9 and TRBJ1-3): DTGVSQNPRHKITKRGQNVTFRCDPISEHNRLYWYRQTLGQGPEFLTYFQNEAQLEKSRLLSDRFSAERPKGSFSTLEIQRTEQGDSAMYLCASSLLRQGPGNTIYFGEGSWLTVV.

CDR3: CASPGSLLVGAESSYNEQFF. DNA of the CDR3: TGTGCCAGCCCGGGCTCCCTGTTGGTGGGCGCCGAGAGCTCCTACAATGAGCAGTTCTTC. The chain has TRBV5-8 and TRBJ2-1, with D uncertain. Trimming took 7 bases from V and 0 from J, leaving 29 bases between them. CDR3 length equals 20 residues. CDR1 and CDR2 (germline): SGHTS, YDEGEE.

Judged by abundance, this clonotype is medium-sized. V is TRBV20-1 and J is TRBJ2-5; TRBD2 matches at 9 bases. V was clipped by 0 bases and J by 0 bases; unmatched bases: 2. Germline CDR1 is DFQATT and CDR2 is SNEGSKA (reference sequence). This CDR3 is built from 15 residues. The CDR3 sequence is CSARDLAGYQETQYF. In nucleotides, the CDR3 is TGCAGTGCTAGAGATCTAGCGGGGTACCAAGAGACCCAGTACTTC.

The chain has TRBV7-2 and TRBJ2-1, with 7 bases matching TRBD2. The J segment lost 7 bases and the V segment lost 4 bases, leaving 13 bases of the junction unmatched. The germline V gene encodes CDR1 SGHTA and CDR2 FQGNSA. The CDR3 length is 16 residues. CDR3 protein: CASSSLGRGSLNEQFF. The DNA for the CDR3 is TGTGCCAGCAGCTCCTTGGGCCGCGGGAGTTTGAATGAGCAGTTCTTC.

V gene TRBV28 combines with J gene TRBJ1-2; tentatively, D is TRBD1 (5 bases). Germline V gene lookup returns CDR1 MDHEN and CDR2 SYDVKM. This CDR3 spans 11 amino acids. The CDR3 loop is CVTGTGLGYTF. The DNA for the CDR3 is TGTGTCACCGGGACCGGGCTAGGCTACACCTTC.

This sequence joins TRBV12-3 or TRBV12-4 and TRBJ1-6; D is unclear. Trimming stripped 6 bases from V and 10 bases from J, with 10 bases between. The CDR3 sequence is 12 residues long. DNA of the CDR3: TGTGCCAGCAGCTTGAACGGGTCACCCCTCCACTTT. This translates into CASSLNGSPLHF.

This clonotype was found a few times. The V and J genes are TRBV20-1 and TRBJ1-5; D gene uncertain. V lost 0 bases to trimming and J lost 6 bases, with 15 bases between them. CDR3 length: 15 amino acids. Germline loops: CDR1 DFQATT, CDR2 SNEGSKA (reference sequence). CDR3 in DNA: TGCAGTGCTAGAGAAATCGGCAGCAGTAGTCAGCCCCAGCATTTT. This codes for CSAREIGSSSQPQHF.

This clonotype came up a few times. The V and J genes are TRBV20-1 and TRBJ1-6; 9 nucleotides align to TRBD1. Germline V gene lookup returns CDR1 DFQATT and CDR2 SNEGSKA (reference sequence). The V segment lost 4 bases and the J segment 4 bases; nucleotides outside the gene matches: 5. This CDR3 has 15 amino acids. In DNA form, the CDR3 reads TGCAGTGCTAAGGGACAGGGCCTTTATAATTCACCCCTCCACTTT. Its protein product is CSAKGQGLYNSPLHF.

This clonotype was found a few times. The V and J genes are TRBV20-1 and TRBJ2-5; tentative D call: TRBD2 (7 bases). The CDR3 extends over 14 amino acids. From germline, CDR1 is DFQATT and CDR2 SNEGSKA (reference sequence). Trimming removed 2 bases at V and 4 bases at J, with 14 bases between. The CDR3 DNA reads TGCAGTGCTAGAACAGGGAGGGTATCAGAGACCCAGTACTTC. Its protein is CSARTGRVSETQYF.

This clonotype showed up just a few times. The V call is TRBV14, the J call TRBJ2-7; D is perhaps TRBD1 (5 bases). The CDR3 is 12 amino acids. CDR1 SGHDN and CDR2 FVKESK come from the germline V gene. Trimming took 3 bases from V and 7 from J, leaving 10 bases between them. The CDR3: CASSHVRVEQYF. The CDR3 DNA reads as TGTGCCAGCAGCCACGTCAGGGTTGAGCAGTACTTC.

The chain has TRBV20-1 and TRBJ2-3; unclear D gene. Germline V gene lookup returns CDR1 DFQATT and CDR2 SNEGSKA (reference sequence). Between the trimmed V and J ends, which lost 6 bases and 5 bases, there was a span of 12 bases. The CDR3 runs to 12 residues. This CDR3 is CSATVAVDTQYF. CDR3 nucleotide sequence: TGCAGTGCGACTGTCGCGGTAGATACGCAGTATTTT.

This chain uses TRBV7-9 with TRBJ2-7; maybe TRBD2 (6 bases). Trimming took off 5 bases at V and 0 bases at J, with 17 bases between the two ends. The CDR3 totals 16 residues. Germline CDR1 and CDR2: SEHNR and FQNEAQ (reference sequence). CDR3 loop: CASSPAGTLGSYEQYF. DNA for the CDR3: TGTGCCAGCAGCCCAGCCGGGACTCTGGGCTCCTACGAGCAGTACTTC.

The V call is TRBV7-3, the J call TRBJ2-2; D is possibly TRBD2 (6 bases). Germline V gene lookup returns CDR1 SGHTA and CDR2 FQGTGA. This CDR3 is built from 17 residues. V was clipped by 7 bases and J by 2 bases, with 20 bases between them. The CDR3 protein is CASTPTPPGANTGELFF. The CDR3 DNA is TGTGCCAGCACCCCTACCCCTCCGGGAGCCAACACCGGGGAGCTGTTTTTT.

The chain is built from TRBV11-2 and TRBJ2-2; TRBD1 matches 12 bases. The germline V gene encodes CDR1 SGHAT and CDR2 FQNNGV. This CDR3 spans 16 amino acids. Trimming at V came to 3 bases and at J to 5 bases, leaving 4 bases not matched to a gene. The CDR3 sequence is CASSFGTGGGTGELFF. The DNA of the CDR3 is TGTGCCAGCAGCTTCGGGACAGGGGGCGGAACCGGGGAGCTGTTTTTT.

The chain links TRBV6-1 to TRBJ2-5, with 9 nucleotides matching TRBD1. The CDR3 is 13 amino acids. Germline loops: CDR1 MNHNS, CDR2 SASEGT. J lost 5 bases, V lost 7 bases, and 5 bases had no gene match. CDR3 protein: CASNNRGLETQYF. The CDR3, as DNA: TGTGCCAGCAACAACAGGGGGCTGGAGACCCAGTACTTC.

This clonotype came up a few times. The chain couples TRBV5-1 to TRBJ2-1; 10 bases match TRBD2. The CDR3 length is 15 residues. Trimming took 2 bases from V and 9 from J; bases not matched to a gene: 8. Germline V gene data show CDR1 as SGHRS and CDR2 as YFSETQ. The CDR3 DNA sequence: TGCGCCAGCAGCTTACCCCTAGCGGGAGCCCCTGAGCAGTTCTTC. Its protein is CASSLPLAGAPEQFF.

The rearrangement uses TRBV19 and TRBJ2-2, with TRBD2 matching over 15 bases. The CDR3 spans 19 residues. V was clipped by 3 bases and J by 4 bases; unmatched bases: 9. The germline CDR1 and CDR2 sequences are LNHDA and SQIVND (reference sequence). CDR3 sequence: CASSIPWTSGRAATGELFF. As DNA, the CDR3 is TGTGCCAGTAGTATCCCCTGGACTAGCGGGAGGGCCGCCACCGGGGAGCTGTTTTTT.

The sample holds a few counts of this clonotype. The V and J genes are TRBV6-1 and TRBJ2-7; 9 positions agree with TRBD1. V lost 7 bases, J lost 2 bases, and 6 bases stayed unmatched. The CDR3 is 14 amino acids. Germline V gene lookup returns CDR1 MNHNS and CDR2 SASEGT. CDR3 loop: CASKRGQGTYEQYF. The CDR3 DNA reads TGTGCCAGCAAAAGAGGACAGGGGACCTACGAGCAGTACTTC.